This T cell receptor (beta chain) was recovered during a study of molecular identifiers for immune sequencing clone quantification (dated by TCRdb to about 2018). With regard to the full study: For a replicate experiment, RNA from around 20,000 or 99,000 naive CD8 T cells was divided into five aliquots, of which four were sequenced. This methods study used CD8 T cells to benchmark TCR RNA copy counting and molecular-identifier clustering-based TCR repertoire sequencing (MIDCIRS).

Library preparation was by PCR. The data were produced on a NextSeq 500. Bulk TCR libraries were prepared as previously described, using TCR primers listed in Table S5. Purification of total RNA was performed with the Qiagen AllPrep DNA/RNA kit. Before analysis, reads from multiple sequencing runs of the same library were pooled. As for how the authors treated the data: Reads were retained only if their TCR constant sequence matched exactly, and those retained reads were trimmed to 150 nt and grouped according to their 12-nt molecular barcodes. Reads within each barcode group were sub-clustered using a 15% Levenshtein threshold, and quality-weighted consensus sequences were constructed for each RNA molecule. Non-functional sequences were removed, as were lower-count sequences one edit away from another. Barcode sub-clusters with fewer than 20% of the maximum read count were removed, based on fitting two negative binomial distributions. TCRdb's own reprocessing of the public reads used fastp at Q25 and MiXCR and kept productive beta chains. Every distinct CDR3 protein forms one entry, paired with its most common genes and DNA. The V and J calls were determined by TCRdb, not by the authors. The sample includes about 97,000 distinct CDR3 sequences, with about 35% observed a single time. 9% to 10% of the sample lies in the top ten.

Naive CD8 T cell libraries were made from around 20,000 to 1,000,000 sorted cells using 10%, 30% or 50% of purified RNA. Naive CD8 T cells, defined as CD8+CD4-CCR7+CD45RA+, were FACS-sorted into RLT Plus buffer on a BD FACSAria II. To test detection sensitivity, Jurkat RNA equal to around 11 TCR copies was added to samples of roughly 19,000-1,100,000 naive CD8 T cells. CD8 T cells were enriched with RosetteSep CD8+ T Cell Enrichment Cocktail and Ficoll-Paque, followed by ACK red cell lysis. The investigation overall reported the following: When barcode sub-clustering was left out, chimeric consensus sequences inflated TCR diversity, with chimeras reaching as high as 47%. Modeling indicated about three TCR RNA copies recovered per cell, compared with 9.5 to 10 by digital PCR, which implies a capture efficiency of around 31%. In CMV-specific effector cells, over 97% of molecules were held by clones above 20 RNA copies, whereas under 1% of molecules were held by such clones in naive cells. The sizes of highly expanded clones could end up underestimated when identical TCR molecules share a barcode. Spiked-in Jurkat TCR RNA equivalent to a single cell was reported to be detectable even among approximately 1 million naive CD8 T cells. The naive libraries included spiked-in Jurkat TCR RNA (10 copies' worth), and this Jurkat TCR RNA is not part of the donor repertoire.

The sample holds a few counts of this clonotype. Its cognate antigen has yet to be identified. It has no much larger one-base neighbor in the sample; base qualities were not kept. Reading from cysteine to phenylalanine, the CDR3 counts 16 amino acids. CDR3 DNA is the only sequence kept; it has 48 bases, read in frame from the first base. Per the germline V gene (reference sequence), DFQATT is the CDR1 and SNEGSKA is the CDR2. V is pared back by 3 bases and J by 0 bases, with 18 bases lying between the germline termini. The receptor chain draws on TRBV20-1 and TRBJ2-7; TRBD2 is possibly the D segment (6 matching bases). The sample taken for sequencing was naive CD8+ T cells from blood, with Jurkat cell RNA spiked in. Explained via the paper, the cell subset or site label denotes: FACS-sorted CD8+CD4-CCR7+CD45RA+ naive T cells. The TCR was taken from a human donor in good health. Some libraries in this study had Jurkat cell RNA spiked in. This receptor carries the CDR3 CSASAPRDSLSYEQYF. DNA sequence: TGCAGTGCTAGTGCCCCCCGGGACTCGCTCTCCTACGAGCAGTACTTC.